The present TCR beta chain was sequenced within a study of cytomegalovirus exposure and HLA in healthy donors. Study background: Within the Caucasian-associated ancestry cluster were around 80% of the roughly 400 genotyped donors.

Study-level findings and limits: A later analysis linked a missense DCLRE1C variant to TCR beta V- and J-gene trimming.

The PCR had 60 Vbeta and 13 Jbeta primers. Sequencing used immunoSEQ multiplex PCR; TCRdb keeps in-frame clones, though not all of them. The sample carries thousands of clones, approximately 84% recorded once. Per germline, CDR1 SGHDT and CDR2 YYEEEE. Trimming pared 3 bases from V and 4 bases from J, leaving 13 bases between. This CDR3 spans 14 amino acids. Remarks on this clone: Its target is not known.

The V gene is TRBV5-6, the J gene TRBJ2-5; weak D call: TRBD2 (5 bases). This sequence was found in a woman between 35 and 50 years old in good health and CMV-seropositive. Material: PBMCs. As DNA, the CDR3 is TGTGCCAGCAGCTCCCCTAGGGCGGGAGAGACCCAGTACTTC. It specifies CASSSPRAGETQYF.